This is a list of T cell receptor beta chains from one sample in a study of T cells in Graves' hyperthyroidism and ophthalmopathy. In TCRdb, the multiplex PCR reads were re-called with MiXCR into one record per CDR3 protein. The sample contains about 360,000 distinct CDR3 sequences, 15% to 19% of which appear only once. Sequencing input: blood. These receptor sequences come from a woman aged 18-29 years with Graves' hyperthyroidism that later progressed to Graves' ophthalmopathy. The CDR3 runs from the conserved cysteine through the conserved F or W. D genes are given only for firm matches. The listing skips clone size in some rows; elsewhere it reads once, few, many or a size class.

v_call	d_call	clone_size	j_call	cdr3_nt	cdr3_aa
TRBV20-1	TRBD1	many	TRBJ2-5	TGCAGTGCTTCCTCCAGGGGGTTAAAAGAGACCCAGTACTTC	CSASSRGLKETQYF
TRBV29-1	NA	NA	TRBJ2-7	TGCAGCGCCGTAAGGACGGGATCCTACGAGCAGTACTTC	CSAVRTGSYEQYF
TRBV20-1	NA	many	TRBJ2-1	TGCAGTGCTAGAGGAACGGGGGAAGGTTACAATGAGCAGTTCTTC	CSARGTGEGYNEQFF
TRBV10-3	NA	many	TRBJ2-3	TGTGCCATCAGTGAGAGACCGGGGACCGGAGCAGATACGCAGTATTTT	CAISERPGTGADTQYF
TRBV9	NA	few	TRBJ1-1	TGTGCCAGCAGCGTAGCTGGGGGGGGCAGGAACACTGAAGCTTTCTTT	CASSVAGGGRNTEAFF
TRBV28	NA	few	TRBJ1-2	TGTGCCAGCAAAGCGAGGGTGAAGTCCGTTAATAGCTACACCTTC	CASKARVKSVNSYTF
TRBV4-2	NA	few	TRBJ2-7	TGTGCCAGCAGCCAAGGATCCCTCTCCGGGGGCTACGAGCAGTACTTC	CASSQGSLSGGYEQYF
TRBV28	NA	many	TRBJ2-7	TGTGCCAGCAGTCCCGTAGGCGAGCAGTACTTC	CASSPVGEQYF
TRBV10-3	TRBD1	many	TRBJ2-1	TGTGCCATCAGTGAGTACCGGGACAGGGGTCACAATGAGCAGTTCTTC	CAISEYRDRGHNEQFF
TRBV5-6	NA	few	TRBJ1-4	TGTGCCAGCAGCCGGGGCCCGAACGACGAAAAACTGTTTTTT	CASSRGPNDEKLFF
TRBV5-1	NA	many	TRBJ2-1	TGCGCCAGCAGCTTGACGGGAGAACCCTACAATGAGCAGTTCTTC	CASSLTGEPYNEQFF
TRBV11-2	NA	many	TRBJ2-7	TGTGCCAGCAGCCCTGGGGCCCGTGTTTACGAGCAGTACTTC	CASSPGARVYEQYF
TRBV6-1	TRBD2	many	TRBJ2-1	TGTGCCAGCGGCGGGGGGAATGAGCAGTTCTTC	CASGGGNEQFF
TRBV30	NA	few	TRBJ2-1	TGTGCCTGGAGTGTATTGGGTGAGCAGTTCTTC	CAWSVLGEQFF
TRBV18	TRBD2	many	TRBJ2-1	TGTGCCAGCTCACCAAGGACTAGCGGAGATTACAATGAGCAGTTCTTC	CASSPRTSGDYNEQFF
TRBV6-5	NA	many	TRBJ1-3	TGTGCCAGCAGTTACTCGGCTCCTAGCTCTGGAAACACCATATATTTT	CASSYSAPSSGNTIYF
TRBV7-6	TRBD1	NA	TRBJ2-7	TGTGCCAGCAGCCCAACCGCCGGGACAGGGACCTACGAGCAGTACTTC	CASSPTAGTGTYEQYF
TRBV11-3	NA	few	TRBJ2-1	TGTGCCAGCAGCCGAGCCGATGCCTCGAACAATGAGCAGTTCTTC	CASSRADASNNEQFF
TRBV12-3/TRBV12-4	TRBD1	NA	TRBJ1-5	TGTGCCAGCAGTTTCCGGGACAGGGGCAATCAGCCCCAGCATTTT	CASSFRDRGNQPQHF
TRBV18	NA	many	TRBJ1-1	TGTGCCAGCTCAGGGCAGCAGGAAAGATTCGGGTACACTGAAGCTTTCTTT	CASSGQQERFGYTEAFF
TRBV6-1	NA	many	TRBJ2-7	TGTGCCAGCAGCCACCAAGGGGGGGACCACGAGCAGTACTTC	CASSHQGGDHEQYF
TRBV19	NA	NA	TRBJ2-3	TGTGCCAGTAGTATCCGAAACACAGATACGCAGTATTTT	CASSIRNTDTQYF
TRBV3-1	NA	NA	TRBJ1-2	TGTGCCAGCAGCCAAGAACGGGGCGGGGGCTACACCTTC	CASSQERGGGYTF
TRBV10-3	TRBD1	few	TRBJ2-1	TGTGCCATCAGAGGGACAGGGGACAATGAGCAGTTCTTC	CAIRGTGDNEQFF
TRBV3-1	NA	many	TRBJ1-1	TGTGCCAGCAGCCAAGTCCTCCCTAGCACTGAAGCTTTCTTT	CASSQVLPSTEAFF
TRBV2	TRBD2	NA	TRBJ2-3	TGTGCCAGCAGTGAAGGGCTAGCGGTACGAGATACGCAGTATTTT	CASSEGLAVRDTQYF
TRBV20-1	TRBD1	many	TRBJ1-5	TGCAGTGCTAGAGAATGGGGGGACAGGGTCAATCAGCCCCAGCATTTT	CSAREWGDRVNQPQHF
TRBV20-1	NA	NA	TRBJ1-3	TGCAGTGTCAGTAGATACTCTGGAAACACCATATATTTT	CSVSRYSGNTIYF
TRBV28	TRBD2	few	TRBJ2-7	TGTGCCAGCAGTTTAGGGGAGGGTTCCGCCTACGAGCAGTACTTC	CASSLGEGSAYEQYF
TRBV18	NA	many	TRBJ1-3	TGTGCCAGCTCATTCCGGGACCCATACACCATATATTTT	CASSFRDPYTIYF
TRBV20-1	NA	NA	TRBJ2-1	TGCAGTGCTAGAGAAGAGGTAGTTGAGTTCTTC	CSAREEVVEFF
TRBV20-1	NA	many	TRBJ2-5	TGCAGTGCTAGAGTGTCCCGGCTTCGCCTTCAAGAGACCCAGTACTTC	CSARVSRLRLQETQYF
TRBV12-3/TRBV12-4	NA	NA	TRBJ2-5	TGTGCCAGCACGCCCCGGAACCAAGAGACCCAGTACTTC	CASTPRNQETQYF
TRBV14	NA	few	TRBJ2-7	TGTGCCAGCAGCCAGATACAGAGGAGGTACGAGCAGTACTTC	CASSQIQRRYEQYF
TRBV14	TRBD1	many	TRBJ1-1	TGTGCCAGCAGCCAAGAGGCAGGGGGGAACACTGAAGCTTTCTTT	CASSQEAGGNTEAFF
TRBV25-1	NA	many	TRBJ2-5	TGTGCCAGCAGTGCCTCGCCGCTGGAGACCCAGTACTTC	CASSASPLETQYF
TRBV5-1	NA	once	TRBJ1-3	TGCGCCAGCAGAGCCGAAGTCTACTCTGGAAACACCATATATTTT	CASRAEVYSGNTIYF
TRBV11-3	TRBD1	many	TRBJ1-1	TGTGCCAGCAGCTTATTCGCGACAGGGGATTTGAACACTGAAGCTTTCTTT	CASSLFATGDLNTEAFF
TRBV27	NA	many	TRBJ2-7	TGTGCCAGCAGTCTAAACCTTTACGAGAACGAGCAGTACTTC	CASSLNLYENEQYF
TRBV20-1	NA	once	TRBJ2-7	TGCAGTGCTAGACACCCTGACAAGTCCTACGAGCAGTACTTC	CSARHPDKSYEQYF
TRBV6-1	NA	many	TRBJ1-1	TGTGCCAGCAGTTTAGGGGGGGCGGACACTGAAGCTTTCTTT	CASSLGGADTEAFF
TRBV11-3	NA	many	TRBJ1-1	TGTGCCAGCAGCTTAAGGCCTGGGACTGAAGCTTTCTTT	CASSLRPGTEAFF
TRBV11-2	TRBD2	many	TRBJ2-7	TGTGCCAGCAGCTTAGGAGCTAGCGGGAGCTCCTACGAGCAGTACTTC	CASSLGASGSSYEQYF
TRBV28	NA	many	TRBJ1-5	TGTGCCAGCAGTCGAGACAGACTGAGCAATCAGCCCCAGCATTTT	CASSRDRLSNQPQHF
TRBV12-3/TRBV12-4	NA	many	TRBJ1-1	TGTGCCAGCAGTCTAGGGGACCGTGGGTACACTGAAGCTTTCTTT	CASSLGDRGYTEAFF
TRBV27	NA	NA	TRBJ2-1	TGTGCCAGCAGACATGGGGGGCCCCCGCGATACAATGAGCAGTTCTTC	CASRHGGPPRYNEQFF
TRBV11-2	NA	many	TRBJ2-3	TGTGCCAGCACCCTAACCAGGAGTTCCACAGATACGCAGTATTTT	CASTLTRSSTDTQYF
TRBV11-2	NA	many	TRBJ2-7	TGTGCCAGCAGCTTATACGCAGGCTCCTACGAGCAGTACTTC	CASSLYAGSYEQYF
TRBV28	TRBD1	many	TRBJ1-2	TGTGCCAGCAGTTCTCCCCAGGGGGCGTCAGTATATGGCTACACCTTC	CASSSPQGASVYGYTF